This entry concerns a single TCR beta chain. These data come from a study of blood T cell repertoires in COVID-19. On the study more broadly: COVID-19 samples collected from the United States, Italy and Spain covered acute and convalescent phases. T cells, B-cell-depleted T cells, or PBMCs supplied cDNA or gDNA.

In the source study's methods: Researchers report that nucleated cell counts were estimated from reference gene primer amplification. TCRdb's copy holds only in-frame clones and misses some; the assay was immunoSEQ multiplex PCR. V and J calls and clone size follow that table, whereas D and trimming were derived from the DNA. The table lists over 150,000 clones, approximately 83% of them singletons. Trimming cost V 5 bases and J 1 base, with 21 bases left between them. Germline CDR1 SEHNR, CDR2 FQNEAQ (reference sequence). The CDR3 sequence is 19 residues long. The V call is TRBV7-9, the J call TRBJ2-6; D is possibly TRBD2 (7 bases). The sample consisted of peripheral blood. The clonotype comes from a woman aged 55-69 years with acute or convalescent COVID-19. CDR3: CASSPVLGGAYSGANVLTF. DNA for the CDR3: TGTGCCAGCAGCCCCGTTCTTGGGGGGGCGTATTCTGGGGCCAACGTCCTGACTTTC.